This record concerns one T cell receptor (beta chain) sequence. The repertoire was sequenced with immunoSEQ multiplex PCR; TCRdb's copy has only in-frame clones and lacks some. Counted here are more than 250,000 clones, about 90% occurring once; the ten biggest clones make up around 2.1%. Trimming stripped 4 bases from V and 4 bases from J, with 7 bases between. Germline values: CDR1 MGHDK, CDR2 SYGVNS. The CDR3 is made up of 12 amino acids. This sample stems from a study of blood T cell repertoires in COVID-19. Whole-study context: Acute and convalescent COVID-19 specimens originated in the United States, Italy and Spain. PBMCs, B-cell-depleted T cells, or T cells provided the cDNA or gDNA that made up the material.

Sequenced material: peripheral blood. This clonotype was sampled from a woman aged 25 to 45 who had recovered from COVID-19. The J gene is TRBJ1-1, the V gene TRBV25-1; D ambiguous. CDR3 sequence: CASSAVFTEAFF. The CDR3 nucleotides are TGTGCCAGCAGTGCGGTATTCACTGAAGCTTTCTTT. Variable domain in full (rest from reference TRBV25-1 and TRBJ1-1): EADIYQTPRYLVIGTGKKITLECSQTMGHDKMYWYQQDPGMELHLIHYSYGVNSTEKGDLSSESTVSRIRTEHFPLTLESARPSHTSQYLCASSAVFTEAFFGQGTRLTVV.